This T cell receptor (beta chain) was sequenced for a study of cytomegalovirus exposure and HLA in healthy donors. Overall study results and limits: Accurate HLA-A and HLA-B prediction from TCR beta sequences was reported for most subjects. Most TCR sequences showed up rarely, but some public TCRs showed up in many donors.

About this clone: The antigen is undetermined.

PCR involved 60 Vbeta and 13 Jbeta primers. Some clones are missing from TCRdb's copy, which holds only in-frame ones; the method was immunoSEQ multiplex PCR. The sample has 150,000 or so clones, about three quarters seen once; the top ten hold about 13%. The sequencing input was PBMCs. The sequence was obtained from a man between 40 and 49 years old in good health and CMV-seropositive.

The CDR3 loop is CASSEVIAGGYEQYF. CDR3 nucleotide sequence: TGTGCCAGCAGTGAAGTAATAGCGGGGGGATACGAGCAGTACTTC. The J gene is TRBJ2-7, the V gene TRBV6-1, with 10 bases aligning to TRBD2. Germline V gene lookup returns CDR1 MNHNS and CDR2 SASEGT. The length of the CDR3 is 15 residues. Germline trimming cut 1 base from V and 4 bases from J; bases unmatched to any gene: 4.